This T cell receptor beta chain was observed in a study of blood T cell repertoires in COVID-19. As for the study in general: T cells, B-cell-depleted T cells, or PBMCs supplied cDNA or gDNA.

Those who participated ranged in age from roughly 18 to 100 years and resided in 20 to 30 US areas. What the recovered Cohort 3 donors had was two negative PCRs, clearance, or symptom resolution. The assay was immunoSEQ multiplex PCR, and TCRdb's table has in-frame clones only and misses some. The sample includes over 250,000 clones, about 91% of them seen just once. V lost 2 bases, J lost 3 bases, and 2 bases stayed unmatched. Germline V CDR1 and CDR2: MDHEN, SYDVKM. The CDR3 runs 14 residues. This clonotype was sampled from a woman in her late teens or twenties who had recovered from COVID-19. The sequenced sample consisted of PBMCs or T cells enriched from blood (not recorded which). The chain combines TRBV28 with TRBJ2-5; the match to TRBD1 covers 8 bases. The CDR3 region is CASSLMGQEETQYF. The CDR3 DNA reads as TGTGCCAGCAGTTTAATGGGACAGGAAGAGACCCAGTACTTC.